The 18 T cell receptor beta chains presented below share a single source sample, sequenced in a study of T cell changes during pregnancy in multiple sclerosis. Produced via immunoSEQ multiplex PCR; TCRdb's table is partial and in-frame only. Of tens of thousands of clones listed, around 92% were seen once; the top ten hold around 1.7%. The sample in question was peripheral blood, obtained after pregnancy. These receptors came from a female donor in good health, enrolled as a control in a pregnancy study.

The V gene is TRBV4-3, the J gene TRBJ1-1; D is perhaps TRBD1 (5 bases). The CDR3 is 15 amino acids. The germline gives CDR1 LGHNA, CDR2 YSLEER. V was cut by 4 bases and J by 1 base, with 13 bases left in between. This CDR3 reads CASSPQGKGNTEAFF. The CDR3 DNA follows: TGCGCCAGCAGCCCCCAGGGTAAGGGGAACACTGAAGCTTTCTTT.

The rearrangement joins TRBV2 to TRBJ2-7; 8 positions match TRBD1. This CDR3 comprises 12 residues. Trimming cost V 6 bases and J 6 bases; bases outside gene matches: 4. From germline, CDR1 is SNHLY and CDR2 FYNNEI. The CDR3 is CASSIRGPEQYF. In DNA, the CDR3 is TGTGCCAGCAGCATCAGGGGGCCCGAGCAGTACTTC.

There are a few counts of this clone. The chain couples TRBV7-2 to TRBJ2-1; 10 bases line up with TRBD2. This CDR3 is 15 amino acids long. J lost 9 bases, V lost 4 bases, and 9 bases had no gene match. CDR1 and CDR2 from the germline V gene are SGHTA and FQGNSA. DNA of the CDR3: TGTGCCAGCAGCTCTAGCGGGGGCATTCGGGGTGAGCAGTTCTTC. It codes for CASSSSGGIRGEQFF.

The CDR3 DNA is TGTGCCCTTGACAGGGGCGAAGTTCCTGGCTACACCTTC. Translating gives CALDRGEVPGYTF. This rearrangement joins TRBV30 to TRBJ1-2, with 8 bases aligning to TRBD1. The V and J ends lost 8 bases and 7 bases, in that order; junction bases with no gene match: 12. This CDR3 contains 13 residues. Germline V lookup: CDR1 GTSNPN, CDR2 SVGIG (reference sequence).

The V and J genes are TRBV9 and TRBJ1-2; no firm D call. V gave up 0 bases and J gave up 7 bases, with 13 bases separating them. The CDR3 covers 14 residues. Per the germline V gene, CDR1 is SGDLS and CDR2 is YYNGEE. CDR3 sequence reads: CASSVGEGRGGYTF. The DNA for the CDR3 is TGTGCCAGCAGCGTAGGGGAAGGGCGGGGTGGCTACACCTTC.

The V call is TRBV5-4, the J call TRBJ2-3; 16 bases map to TRBD2. The CDR3 sequence is 17 residues long. CDR1 and CDR2 (germline): SGHNT, YYREEE (reference sequence). Unmatched junction bases numbered 6, after V lost 4 bases and J lost 4 bases. DNA of the CDR3: TGTGCCAGCAGCCCCGGGACTAGCGGGGGGGCCGCAGATACGCAGTATTTT. Translation gives CASSPGTSGGAADTQYF.

The chain links TRBV7-2 to TRBJ1-2; 7 nucleotides agree with TRBD1. This CDR3 is built from 15 residues. Germline values: CDR1 SGHTA, CDR2 FQGNSA. V was clipped by 1 base and J by 4 bases; unmatched bases: 6. CDR3: CASSLGGDRPYGYTF. The CDR3 DNA sequence: TGTGCCAGCAGCTTAGGGGGGGACAGACCCTATGGCTACACCTTC.

This chain connects TRBV5-1 to TRBJ1-1; 7 nucleotides match TRBD1. The CDR3 consists of 15 residues. CDR1 SGHRS and CDR2 YFSETQ come from the germline V gene. V was pared by 1 base and J by 4 bases, with 7 bases of the junction left unmatched. The CDR3 region is CASSLFATGATEAFF. CDR3 nucleotide sequence: TGCGCCAGCAGCTTGTTTGCCACAGGGGCCACTGAAGCTTTCTTT.

The CDR3 bases are TGTGCCAGCAGCCAAGGGAACAGTAACTATGGCTACACCTTC. Protein sequence: CASSQGNSNYGYTF. The genes are TRBV4-2 and TRBJ1-2; D gene uncertain. CDR1 is LGHNA, CDR2 YNFKEQ, per germline. V lost 1 base to trimming and J lost 1 base, with 7 bases between them. CDR3 size: 14 residues.

J is TRBJ2-7 and V is TRBV7-8, with D maybe TRBD2 (5 bases). Trimming left V 3 bases short and J 0 bases short, with 6 bases between. CDR3 length: 13 amino acids. Germline lookup yields CDR1 SGHVS and CDR2 FQNEAQ. CDR3 amino acids: CASSLSGSYEQYF. The CDR3 bases are TGTGCCAGCAGCTTGAGCGGCTCCTACGAGCAGTACTTC. Supplemented by reference TRBV7-8 and TRBJ2-7, the full variable domain reads GAGVSQSPRYKVAKRGQDVALRCDPISGHVSLFWYQQALGQGPEFLTYFQNEAQLDKSGLPSDRFFAERPEGSVSTLKIQRTQQEDSAVYLCASSLSGSYEQYFGPGTRLTVT.

V and J are TRBV4-3 and TRBJ2-2, with TRBD2 identical over 12 bases. Germline V gene lookup returns CDR1 LGHNA and CDR2 YSLEER. Losses at the gene ends were 0 bases for V and 8 bases for J; bases not matched to a gene: 4. This CDR3 comprises 16 residues. CDR3 amino acids: CASSQDLAGGLGELFF. The CDR3 DNA follows: TGCGCCAGCAGCCAAGATCTAGCGGGGGGGCTGGGGGAGCTGTTTTTT.

V and J are TRBV6-5 and TRBJ2-2, with 8 bases fitting TRBD2. V was clipped by 6 bases and J by 2 bases; unmatched bases: 5. This CDR3 contains 15 residues. Per germline, CDR1 MNHEY and CDR2 SVGAGI. The CDR3 here is CASRPAGANTGELFF. CDR3 nucleotides: TGTGCCAGCAGACCAGCGGGGGCCAACACCGGGGAGCTGTTTTTT.

V usage is TRBV11-1 and J usage is TRBJ1-2; 7 bases are a match to TRBD1. The CDR3 extends over 15 amino acids. V was pared by 3 bases and J by 2 bases, with 6 bases of the junction left unmatched. CDR1 and CDR2 from the germline V gene are SGHAT and FQDESV (reference sequence). CDR3 loop: CASSFKTGPNYGYTF. DNA of the CDR3: TGTGCCAGCAGCTTTAAGACAGGGCCCAACTATGGCTACACCTTC. Full variable domain (rest looked up from reference TRBV11-1 and TRBJ1-2): EAEVAQSPRYKITEKSQAVAFWCDPISGHATLYWYRQILGQGPELLVQFQDESVVDDSQLPKDRFSAERLKGVDSTLKIQPAELGDSAMYLCASSFKTGPNYGYTFGSGTRLTVV.

The sample holds one count of this clone. The junction and the germline gene differ at one end; a read error may be behind it. The chain is built from TRBV7-7 and TRBJ2-2, with 8 bases fitting TRBD1. CDR3 length: 18 residues. Germline CDR1 SSHAT, CDR2 FNYEAQ (reference sequence). CDR3 amino acids: CASSLGDRQGSYTGELFF. Written as DNA, the CDR3 is TGTGCTAGCAGCTTAGGGGATCGACAGGGGTCTTACACCGGGGAGCTGTTTTTT.

V usage is TRBV4-1 and J usage is TRBJ2-7; a weak D match, TRBD1 (6 bases). This CDR3 contains 15 residues. Trimming took 1 base from V and 2 from J, leaving 12 bases between them. Germline V lookup: CDR1 MGHRA, CDR2 YSYEKL. Here the CDR3 DNA reads TGCGCCAGCAGCCAAGGCAGGGGAGAGGCCTACGAGCAGTACTTC. Translated: CASSQGRGEAYEQYF.

This chain connects TRBV6-5 to TRBJ1-2, with D possibly matching TRBD1 (5 bases). The CDR3 extends over 15 amino acids. V lost 7 bases and J 0 bases, leaving 15 bases between the germline ends. The V gene's germline CDR1 is MNHEY and CDR2 SVGAGI. CDR3 in DNA: TGTGCCAGCAAACCCAGACAGACAGCTAACTATGGCTACACCTTC. This sequence encodes CASKPRQTANYGYTF.

The rearrangement joins TRBV5-6 to TRBJ2-7; D is perhaps TRBD2 (7 bases). This CDR3 has 16 amino acids. V was clipped by 0 bases and J by 2 bases, with 15 bases between them. The germline gives CDR1 SGHDT, CDR2 YYEEEE. The DNA of the CDR3 is TGTGCCAGCAGCTTGGTCTGGGGGGGGGCGACCTACGAGCAGTACTTC. Protein: CASSLVWGGATYEQYF.

The V call is TRBV28, the J call TRBJ2-7; D is possibly TRBD2 (5 bases). Germline CDR1 MDHEN, CDR2 SYDVKM. The CDR3 has 13 amino acids. V lost 3 bases, J lost 3 bases, and 9 bases lay in between. Written as DNA, the CDR3 is TGTGCCAGCAGTTTTGGAGGCCTCTACGAGCAGTACTTC. It encodes CASSFGGLYEQYF.